Following are 32 T cell receptor beta chains from one sample sequenced in a study of post-analysis software for immune sequencing data. Study-level results: Compared with controls, patients had more of roughly 5 TRBV segments, including TRBV5-6, TRBV5-1 and TRBV20-1.

Their antigens are not known. The authors incorporated unique molecular identifiers into the TCR beta cDNA libraries. MiXCR, applied by TCRdb to the PCR reads, yields one record per CDR3 protein. Among 700,000 to 900,000 distinct CDR3 sequences listed, roughly 46% were seen once. The source material was blood. All receptors come from a girl between 10 and 17 years old with multiple sclerosis.

The chain combines TRBV5-8 with TRBJ2-3; the match to TRBD2 covers 9 bases. J gave up 4 bases and V 0 bases, and 18 bases lay outside the gene matches. CDR1 SGHTS and CDR2 YDEGEE come from the germline V gene. There are 20 residues in the CDR3. This CDR3 is CASSLALAGGPVFPPDTQYF. The CDR3 DNA reads TGTGCCAGCAGCTTGGCTTTGGCGGGAGGGCCTGTTTTTCCACCAGATACGCAGTATTTT. The full variable domain, completed using reference TRBV5-8 and TRBJ2-3, is EAGVTQSPTHLIKTRGQQATLRCSPISGHTSVYWYQQALGLGLQFLLWYDEGEERNRGNFPPRFSGRQFPNYSSELNVNALELEDSALYLCASSLALAGGPVFPPDTQYFGPGTRLTVL.

This clonotype was observed a few times. This sequence joins TRBV20-1 and TRBJ2-5, with 12 bases aligning to TRBD1. V was clipped by 5 bases and J by 2 bases; unmatched bases: 15. The germline CDR1 and CDR2 sequences are DFQATT and SNEGSKA (reference sequence). The CDR3 consists of 18 residues. CDR3: CSALQPPGQGAPQETQYF. CDR3 bases: TGCAGTGCTCTCCAGCCTCCGGGACAGGGGGCCCCACAAGAGACCCAGTACTTC.

This chain connects TRBV18 to TRBJ2-1; TRBD1 agrees at 11 bases. CDR1 is KGHSH and CDR2 is LQKENI in the germline V gene. With V trimmed by 6 bases and J by 1 base, 2 bases remained unmatched. This CDR3 is 15 amino acids long. This CDR3 is CASSGQGGSYNEQFF. In DNA, the CDR3 is TGTGCCAGCTCGGGACAGGGGGGATCCTACAATGAGCAGTTCTTC.

V gene TRBV20-1 combines with J gene TRBJ1-2; D is perhaps TRBD1 (6 bases). Germline V gene lookup returns CDR1 DFQATT and CDR2 SNEGSKA (reference sequence). CDR3 length: 16 residues. Trimming took off 3 bases at V and 2 bases at J, with 19 bases between the two ends. CDR3 sequence reads: CSASASRGGMNYGYTF. The CDR3 DNA is TGCAGTGCTAGTGCATCTCGGGGGGGCATGAACTATGGCTACACCTTC.

This clonotype appeared once. The J gene is TRBJ2-1, the V gene TRBV29-1, with a possible D match to TRBD2 (6 bases). Germline lookup yields CDR1 SQVTM and CDR2 ANQGSEA. V was clipped by 3 bases and J by 0 bases, with 12 bases between them. The CDR3 spans 15 residues. The CDR3 DNA reads TGCAGCGTTGATAGCGGAAGGGGCTCCTACAATGAGCAGTTCTTC. It specifies CSVDSGRGSYNEQFF.

This clonotype was detected only a few times. The chain joins TRBV29-1 to TRBJ2-3; the D is unclear. Per the germline V gene, CDR1 is SQVTM and CDR2 is ANQGSEA. The CDR3 is made up of 10 amino acids. V was shortened by 6 bases and J by 3 bases, with 4 bases between the two germline ends. CDR3 residues: CSVGTDTQYF. The CDR3 DNA reads as TGCAGCGTGGGAACAGATACGCAGTATTTT.

The sample holds many counts of this clonotype. The gene calls are TRBV6-5 and TRBJ2-1, with 9 bases matching TRBD2. The CDR3 runs 15 residues. V lost 2 bases and J lost 9; bases outside the gene matches: 8. Germline V gene data show CDR1 as MNHEY and CDR2 as SVGAGI. The CDR3: CASSYGAGGPSEQFF. The CDR3 DNA follows: TGTGCCAGCAGTTACGGTGCGGGAGGGCCGAGTGAGCAGTTCTTC.

The V and J genes are TRBV5-1 and TRBJ2-3, with a possible D match to TRBD1 (6 bases). Germline V gene data show CDR1 as SGHRS and CDR2 as YFSETQ. The CDR3 runs to 15 residues. The V gene lost 4 bases and the J gene lost 2 bases, with 14 bases spanning the gap. This chain's CDR3 is CASSTHWGLTDTQYF. The CDR3 region has the DNA TGCGCCAGCAGCACACACTGGGGGCTCACAGATACGCAGTATTTT.

This clonotype was picked up a small number of times. V gene TRBV7-9 combines with J gene TRBJ2-3; D is unresolved. Germline CDR1 reads SEHNR; CDR2 reads FQNEAQ (reference sequence). This CDR3 has 14 residues. The ends were cut back, 2 bases at V and 2 bases at J, with 8 bases in the middle. The CDR3 loop reads CASSLKESTDTQYF. The CDR3 DNA reads TGTGCCAGCAGCTTAAAAGAGTCCACAGATACGCAGTATTTT.

This clonotype was counted between two and nine times. As DNA, the CDR3 is TGTGCCACCGCAACAGGGACCAAAAACATTCAGTACTTC. It translates to CATATGTKNIQYF. J is TRBJ2-4 and V is TRBV6-5; a weak D match, TRBD1 (6 bases). V was cut by 10 bases and J by 2 bases, with 12 bases left in between. CDR1 is MNHEY, CDR2 SVGAGI, per germline. The CDR3 runs 13 residues.

This clonotype has a handful of counts. The chain joins TRBV12-3 or TRBV12-4 to TRBJ2-7; 13 positions match TRBD2. The V and J ends lost 5 bases and 5 bases, in that order; junction bases with no gene match: 12. This CDR3 is 17 amino acids long. The CDR3 loop is CASSSQTGLAGVNEQYF. CDR3 coding DNA: TGTGCCAGCAGTAGTCAAACTGGACTAGCGGGAGTAAACGAGCAGTACTTC.

This clonotype has just a few counts. The rearrangement joins TRBV27 to TRBJ2-1; unclear D gene. With 8 bases removed from V and 5 bases from J, the gap between germline ends came to 19 bases. This CDR3 region has 15 residues. Germline V gene data show CDR1 as MNHEY and CDR2 as SMNVEV (reference sequence). CDR3 nucleotide sequence: TGTGCCAGCTCACGAGAGCTCCCGAGAAACAATGAGCAGTTCTTC. This gives the protein CASSRELPRNNEQFF.

This clonotype was detected only a few times. The CDR3 nucleotides are TGTGCCAGCTCAAAAGAAAATTGGGGGGGAGCTAACTATGGCTACACCTTC. The encoded protein is CASSKENWGGANYGYTF. The chain employs TRBV21-1 and TRBJ1-2; TRBD1 is the table's D call and was not checked against the DNA. TRBV21-1 is a known pseudogene. This CDR3 has 17 residues.

V is TRBV6-5 and J is TRBJ2-7; 12 bases are a match to TRBD2. In germline, CDR1 is MNHEY, CDR2 SVGAGI. V lost 2 bases to trimming and J lost 6 bases; unmatched junction nucleotides: 5. The CDR3 runs to 15 residues. The CDR3 DNA sequence: TGTGCCAGCAGTTACCGCGGACTAGCGGGAAGCGAGCAGTACTTC. Translation gives CASSYRGLAGSEQYF.

The rearrangement links TRBV7-8 to TRBJ1-1; 7 nucleotides line up with TRBD1. The germline V gene encodes CDR1 SGHVS and CDR2 FQNEAQ. V shed 7 bases and J 3 bases; nucleotides not matched to a gene: 8. The CDR3 runs 14 residues. The CDR3 bases are TGTGCCAGCACCATTACAGGGGAGGACACTGAAGCTTTCTTT. Translation gives CASTITGEDTEAFF.

The rearrangement joins TRBV4-3 to TRBJ2-3, with 13 bases that match TRBD2. The junction had 7 bases not matched to a gene; V was cut back by 3 bases and J by 1 base. This CDR3 region has 18 residues. Germline CDR1 is LGHNA and CDR2 is YSLEER. CDR3 sequence: CASSHGMGLAGRTDTQYF. CDR3 nucleotides: TGCGCCAGCAGCCACGGTATGGGACTAGCGGGGCGCACAGATACGCAGTATTTT.

This clonotype occurred once. The rearrangement links TRBV28 to TRBJ1-1; no clear D gene. CDR3 length equals 15 residues. CDR1 is MDHEN, CDR2 SYDVKM, per germline. Trimming pared 3 bases from V and 3 bases from J, leaving 14 bases between. CDR3 bases: TGTGCCAGCAGTTTGACCCGAGACATGGACACTGAAGCTTTCTTT. Translation gives CASSLTRDMDTEAFF. Filled out from reference TRBV28 and TRBJ1-1, the complete variable domain reads DVKVTQSSRYLVKRTGEKVFLECVQDMDHENMFWYRQDPGLGLRLIYFSYDVKMKEKGDIPEGYSVSREKKERFSLILESASTNQTSMYLCASSLTRDMDTEAFFGQGTRLTVV.

The V gene is TRBV7-9, the J gene TRBJ1-4; D perhaps matches TRBD1 (6 bases). CDR1 SEHNR and CDR2 FQNEAQ come from the germline V gene (reference sequence). The ends were cut back, 3 bases at V and 3 bases at J, with 11 bases in the middle. The CDR3 length is 15 residues. In nucleotides, the CDR3 is TGTGCCAGCAGCTTCCCAGGGGACCCTAATGAAAAACTGTTTTTT. Amino acids: CASSFPGDPNEKLFF.

About this clonotype itself: A junction end diverges from the germline sequence, so it may reflect a read error. J is TRBJ2-7 and V is TRBV4-3, with D perhaps TRBD2 (5 bases). The germline V gene encodes CDR1 LGHNA and CDR2 YSLEER. CDR3 length equals 15 residues. CDR3 bases: TGCGCCGGCAGCCAAACCTCCCTACGGGGCTACGAGCAGTACTTC. This gives the protein CAGSQTSLRGYEQYF.

This clonotype has more than one count but fewer than ten. The chain has TRBV11-3 and TRBJ2-3, with 13 bases lining up with TRBD2. With V trimmed by 5 bases and J by 6 bases, 11 bases remained unmatched. The CDR3 length is 17 residues. Germline loops: CDR1 SGHNT, CDR2 YENEEA. The CDR3 reads CASSTGLAGRLGDTQYF. As DNA, the CDR3 is TGTGCCAGCAGCACGGGACTAGCGGGACGGCTTGGGGATACGCAGTATTTT.

The J gene is TRBJ2-1, the V gene TRBV10-3; D unclear. In germline, CDR1 is ENHRY, CDR2 SYGVKD. Trimming shortened V by 2 bases and J by 8 bases, and 13 bases separated the two germline ends. The CDR3 covers 14 residues. This CDR3 reads CAISEPGRSDEQFF. The CDR3 DNA sequence: TGTGCCATCAGTGAGCCCGGCCGGTCAGATGAGCAGTTCTTC.

This sequence joins TRBV7-8 and TRBJ2-7; D is ambiguous. The CDR3 runs 13 residues. Germline V gene sequence: CDR1 SGHVS, CDR2 FQNEAQ. V lost 1 base to trimming and J lost 7 bases, with 11 bases between them. The CDR3 nucleotides are TGTGCCAGCAGCTTAGGAGAACGGTTAGAGCAGTACTTC. This gives the protein CASSLGERLEQYF.

The CDR3 DNA reads as TGCAGTGCTAGCCCGGGACTACCCCCCTACGAGCAGTACTTC. Amino acids: CSASPGLPPYEQYF. V usage is TRBV20-1 and J usage is TRBJ2-7, with 7 bases lining up with TRBD2. Trimming took 3 bases from V and 2 from J; bases not matched to a gene: 7. CDR1 is DFQATT and CDR2 is SNEGSKA in the germline V gene (reference sequence). The CDR3 has 14 amino acids.

V and J are TRBV29-1 and TRBJ1-4; D uncertain. Germline CDR1 is SQVTM and CDR2 is ANQGSEA. The CDR3 is 13 amino acids. The CDR3 spells CSARGKINEKLFF. As DNA, the CDR3 is TGCAGTGCCCGCGGGAAGATAAATGAAAAACTGTTTTTT.

The chain carries TRBV14 and TRBJ2-1, with D possibly TRBD2 on 5 matching bases. The CDR3 consists of 16 residues. Germline V gene data show CDR1 as SGHDN and CDR2 as FVKESK. Trimming cost V 1 base and J 5 bases, with 15 bases left between them. The CDR3 DNA is TGTGCCAGCAGCCAAGGAAGATGGCTCGGGAACAATGAGCAGTTCTTC. Amino acid sequence: CASSQGRWLGNNEQFF.

This chain connects TRBV4-2 to TRBJ2-1; possibly TRBD2 for D (6 bases). Trimming pared 0 bases from V and 15 bases from J, leaving 15 bases between. Germline loops: CDR1 LGHNA, CDR2 YNFKEQ. The CDR3 consists of 13 residues. The chain's CDR3 is CASSQDPGVYRFF. The CDR3 DNA follows: TGTGCCAGCAGCCAAGATCCGGGGGTTTATCGGTTCTTC.

This chain connects TRBV3-1 to TRBJ2-7; 7 positions agree with TRBD2. Germline loops: CDR1 LGHDT, CDR2 YNNKEL (reference sequence). The CDR3 runs to 16 residues. With 0 bases clipped from V and 1 base from J, the junction kept 6 bases outside the gene matches. The DNA for the CDR3 is TGTGCCAGCAGCCAAGAATTGAGACTAGCTTCCTACGAGCAGTACTTC. Amino acids: CASSQELRLASYEQYF.

This clonotype was counted a few times. The rearrangement joins TRBV27 to TRBJ2-1; D might be TRBD1 or TRBD2, each matching 6 bases. The CDR3 sequence is 15 residues long. V was shortened by 7 bases and J by 4 bases, with 17 bases between the two germline ends. From germline, CDR1 is MNHEY and CDR2 SMNVEV (reference sequence). The CDR3 spells CASTPGGSLYNEQFF. Here the CDR3 DNA reads TGTGCCAGCACCCCCGGGGGCAGCCTATACAATGAGCAGTTCTTC.

A few counts support this clonotype. The chain combines TRBV6-6 with TRBJ2-7; D gene ambiguous. The CDR3 consists of 12 residues. V was cut by 2 bases and J by 3 bases, with 5 bases left in between. The germline gives CDR1 MNHNY, CDR2 SVGAGI (reference sequence). This CDR3 is CASSYDGYEQYF. Written as DNA, the CDR3 is TGTGCCAGCAGTTACGACGGCTACGAGCAGTACTTC.

V and J are TRBV28 and TRBJ2-1, with unresolved D. The V end was cut by 1 base, the J end by 0 bases, with 19 bases between. Germline CDR1 is MDHEN and CDR2 is SYDVKM. The CDR3 covers 19 residues. CDR3 in DNA: TGTGCCAGCAGTTTATCTCTAACCCTTTCTCAAGCCTCCTACAATGAGCAGTTCTTC. It specifies CASSLSLTLSQASYNEQFF. The full variable domain, with the rest looked up from reference TRBV28 and TRBJ2-1, is DVKVTQSSRYLVKRTGEKVFLECVQDMDHENMFWYRQDPGLGLRLIYFSYDVKMKEKGDIPEGYSVSREKKERFSLILESASTNQTSMYLCASSLSLTLSQASYNEQFFGPGTRLTVL.

This clonotype has more than one count but fewer than ten. The V and J genes are TRBV21-1 and TRBJ2-3; whether TRBD1, the table's D call, matches the DNA was not checked. TRBV21-1 is flagged as a pseudogene. The CDR3 contains 17 residues. CDR3 protein: CASSKVKAEGGPDTQYF. The CDR3 DNA is TGTGCCAGCAGCAAAGTTAAAGCAGAAGGGGGGCCAGATACGCAGTATTTT.

This rearrangement joins TRBV12-5 to TRBJ2-1; TRBD1 might be the D (6 bases). Trimming cost V 4 bases and J 6 bases, with 16 bases left between them. CDR1 and CDR2 from the germline V gene are LGHNT and FRNRAP. There are 15 residues in the CDR3. The CDR3 region has the DNA TGTGCTAGTGGTTACTACAGGGTAATAGGCAATGAGCAGTTCTTC. It specifies CASGYYRVIGNEQFF.